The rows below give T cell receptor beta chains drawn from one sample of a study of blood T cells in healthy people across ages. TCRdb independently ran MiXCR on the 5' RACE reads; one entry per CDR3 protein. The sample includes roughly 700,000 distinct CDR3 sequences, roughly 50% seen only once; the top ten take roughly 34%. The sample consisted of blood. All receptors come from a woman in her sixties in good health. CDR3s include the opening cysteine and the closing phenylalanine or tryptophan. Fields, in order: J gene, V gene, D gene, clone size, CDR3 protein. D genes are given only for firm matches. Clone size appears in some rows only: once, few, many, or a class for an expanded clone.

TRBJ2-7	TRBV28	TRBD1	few	CASSTPGTATYEQYF
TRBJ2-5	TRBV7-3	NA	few	CASSTSSQQTQYF
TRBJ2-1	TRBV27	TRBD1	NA	CASSSRDRGNEQFF
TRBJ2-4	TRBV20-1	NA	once	CSARDIGAPAKNIQYF
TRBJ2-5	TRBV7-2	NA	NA	CASSAGTLTWQYF
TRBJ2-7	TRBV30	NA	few	CAWNVARQSGEQYF
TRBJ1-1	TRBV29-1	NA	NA	CSVDAENTEAFF
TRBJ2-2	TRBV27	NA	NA	CASTWGAAGELFF
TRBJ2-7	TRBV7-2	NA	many	CASSSDPGHSYEQYF
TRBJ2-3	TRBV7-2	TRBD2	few	CASSLAGLDGDTQYF
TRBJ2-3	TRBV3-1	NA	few	CASRAPYTNTQYF
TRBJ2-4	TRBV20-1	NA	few	CSASSGGAKNIQYF
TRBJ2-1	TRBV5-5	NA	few	CASSPSTDHNEQFF
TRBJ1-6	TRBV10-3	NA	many	CAISGAEYNSPLHF
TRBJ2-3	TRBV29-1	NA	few	CSAGWGLDTDTQYF
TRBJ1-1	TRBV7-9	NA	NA	CASSSQGGDTEAFF
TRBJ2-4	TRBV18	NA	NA	CASSPGKFPKNIQYF
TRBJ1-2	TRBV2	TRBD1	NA	CASSLSQGENGYTF
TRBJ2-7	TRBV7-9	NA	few	CASLGGQRYEQYF
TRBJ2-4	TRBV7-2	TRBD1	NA	CASSRDRVDIQYF
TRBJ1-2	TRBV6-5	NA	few	CASSQKATSVYGYTF
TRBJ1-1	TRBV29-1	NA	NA	CSGGGGNTEAFF
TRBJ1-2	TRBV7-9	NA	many	CASSLSGPSGYTF
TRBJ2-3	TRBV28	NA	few	CASSLSKILTDTQYF
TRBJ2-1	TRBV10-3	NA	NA	CAISESQGLSGRGTANYNEQFF
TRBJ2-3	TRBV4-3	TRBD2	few	CASSRGTSGARRVLDTQYF
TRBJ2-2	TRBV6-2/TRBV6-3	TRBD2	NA	CASSYRGGADTGELFF
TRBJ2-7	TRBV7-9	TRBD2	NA	CASSWTSGNYEQYF
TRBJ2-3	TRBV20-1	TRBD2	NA	CSASGWGGGDTQYF
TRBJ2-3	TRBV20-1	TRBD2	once	CSARGGSGTDTQYF
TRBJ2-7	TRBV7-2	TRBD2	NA	CASSFRASGSYEQYF
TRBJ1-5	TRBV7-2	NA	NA	CASSPGQNLPQHF
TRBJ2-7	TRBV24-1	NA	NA	CATSDLGRGASYEQYF
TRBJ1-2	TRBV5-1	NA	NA	CASSLERGEYDYTF
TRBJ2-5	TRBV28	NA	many	CASSLFQETQYF
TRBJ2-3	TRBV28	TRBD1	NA	CASNAYPGAGGTDTQYF
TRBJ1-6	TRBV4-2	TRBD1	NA	CASSQSLRTGYSPLHF
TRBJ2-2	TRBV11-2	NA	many	CASSLGVGSGSGELFF
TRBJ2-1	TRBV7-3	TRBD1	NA	CASSSTRTGNNEQFF
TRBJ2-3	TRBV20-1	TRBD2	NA	CSARGGGTNPDTQYF
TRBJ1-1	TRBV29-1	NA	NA	CSARSGSEAFF
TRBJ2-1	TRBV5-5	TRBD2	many	CASSPGLAGPNEQFF